This T cell receptor beta chain was recovered during a study of blood T cell repertoires in COVID-19 (dated by TCRdb to 2020 to 2021). About the study as a whole: The collaborator samples originated in the United States, Italy and Spain and spanned the acute and convalescent phases of COVID-19. The material from the prospective study consisted of cDNA or gDNA derived from T cells, B-cell-depleted T cells, or PBMCs. Deeply sampled blood TCRbeta repertoires from subjects exposed to, actively infected with, or recovered from COVID-19 were included in the dataset. The repertoires were released in a freely available public database intended as a resource for research on the immune response to SARS-CoV-2. The samples were drawn from two sources: the first 160 participants of the ongoing ImmuneRACE study, and approximately 1,300 subjects contributed by 6 global collaborators. The sample metadata nearly always contained a de-identified subject ID, COVID-19 status, age in years and sex. Where available, HLA class I and class II types were obtained from metadata supplied by the sample provider rather than from assay-based typing.

TCRbeta CDR3 regions were amplified from genomic DNA by means of the immunoSEQ Assay, a bias-controlled multiplex PCR. The authors processed their data as follows. Nucleated cell counts per sample were estimated from amplification of reference gene primers within the assay. To quantify the absolute abundance of each unique TCRbeta CDR3 rearrangement, sequence reads were collapsed and filtered. Productive Simpson clonality was computed per sample as the square root of Simpson's diversity index over productive rearrangements. Sourced from immuneACCESS, this table was stored by TCRdb with only in-frame sequences that have V and J called. A share of the clones is absent; for the studies checked, an unresolved V gene accounts for under half, and the remainder has no known explanation. The V and J calls and clone size come from that table; D and trimming were worked out from the DNA. The sample table holds under 300,000 clones, of which approximately 91% were seen once. Roughly 2% of the sample is held by the ten biggest clonotypes.

Overall study outcomes, separate from this receptor: How much clinical and demographic metadata was included differed by source and by participant, and the metadata was provided uncurated.

Samples from volunteer blood donors who had recovered from COVID-19 were contributed by a second Seattle source. Whole blood was collected in K2EDTA tubes by collaborating institutions according to the institutions' own protocols. For TCRbeta analysis, collaborators shipped samples as frozen whole blood, isolated PBMCs, or DNA extracted from either of those sample types. For this clone: The specificity of this receptor is unknown. Base-call qualities are not available, and no considerably larger clone is one nucleotide away.

The receptor's source is a woman aged 40 to 49 who had recovered from COVID-19. The source material was peripheral blood.

The CDR3 has the sequence CAISEGLAGRTDTQYF. The sequenced DNA is TGTGCCATCAGTGAAGGGCTAGCGGGGCGCACAGATACGCAGTATTTT. This receptor chain uses TRBV10-3 and TRBJ2-3, and 9 junction bases match TRBD2. Germline trimming amounts to 3 bases on V and 1 base on J, with 5 as the count of junction bases outside the gene matches. The CDR3 contains 16 residues, cysteine and phenylalanine counted. Just CDR3 DNA is preserved here, 48 bases in frame from base 1. Taken from the germline V gene, the CDR1 and CDR2 loops are ENHRY and SYGVKD.